The rows below give T cell receptor beta chains drawn from one sample of a study of cytomegalovirus exposure and HLA in healthy donors. This table comes from immunoSEQ multiplex PCR, and its TCRdb copy is limited to in-frame clones, with some not included. The sample has roughly 140,000 clones; roughly 81% are singletons. Specimen: PBMCs. Every receptor here comes from a young woman in good health and CMV-seronegative. CDR3s include the opening cysteine and the closing phenylalanine or tryptophan. Each record gives: V gene, clone size, J gene, D gene, CDR3 length, CDR3 DNA, CDR3 protein. D genes are given only for firm matches. Clone size is not always given. Where it is, it says once, few, many or a class for expanded clones.

V gene: TRBV7-9; clone size: NA; J gene: TRBJ1-5; D gene: TRBD1; CDR3 length: 14; CDR3 DNA: TGTGCCAGCACCCCGGGACAGGGCTATCAGCCCCAGCATTTT; CDR3 protein: CASTPGQGYQPQHF
V gene: TRBV5-1; clone size: NA; J gene: TRBJ1-2; D gene: TRBD1; CDR3 length: 14; CDR3 DNA: TGCGCCAGCAGCTTGGGACAGGGGAGCTATGGCTACACCTTC; CDR3 protein: CASSLGQGSYGYTF
V gene: TRBV5-4; clone size: few; J gene: TRBJ2-7; D gene: NA; CDR3 length: 13; CDR3 DNA: TGTGCCAGCAGGCGGGACGGAGCCTACGAGCAGTACTTC; CDR3 protein: CASRRDGAYEQYF
V gene: TRBV28; clone size: NA; J gene: TRBJ2-1; D gene: TRBD2; CDR3 length: 15; CDR3 DNA: TGTGCCAGCAGTTTCGGGAGCGGGAGGGCCGGAGAGCAGTTCTTC; CDR3 protein: CASSFGSGRAGEQFF
V gene: TRBV2; clone size: once; J gene: TRBJ2-7; D gene: NA; CDR3 length: 15; CDR3 DNA: TGTGCCAGCTATGGGAAGAGGCGGGATTTTTACGAGCAGTACTTC; CDR3 protein: CASYGKRRDFYEQYF
V gene: TRBV11-1; clone size: NA; J gene: TRBJ1-1; D gene: NA; CDR3 length: 14; CDR3 DNA: TGTGCCAGCAGCTGGGCGGGGGTGAACACTGAAGCTTTCTTT; CDR3 protein: CASSWAGVNTEAFF
V gene: TRBV28; clone size: NA; J gene: TRBJ1-6; D gene: TRBD1; CDR3 length: 15; CDR3 DNA: TGTGCCAGCAGTTTAGCCGACAGGGGTAATTCACCCCTCCACTTT; CDR3 protein: CASSLADRGNSPLHF
V gene: TRBV9; clone size: NA; J gene: TRBJ2-3; D gene: NA; CDR3 length: 14; CDR3 DNA: TGTGCCAGCGGGCGGCGGGGCGACACAGATACGCAGTATTTT; CDR3 protein: CASGRRGDTDTQYF
V gene: TRBV7-9; clone size: NA; J gene: TRBJ1-4; D gene: NA; CDR3 length: 15; CDR3 DNA: TGTGCCAGCAGCTCCGGGGGGCTAACAATCGAAAAACTGTTTTTT; CDR3 protein: CASSSGGLTIEKLFF
V gene: TRBV28; clone size: NA; J gene: TRBJ1-2; D gene: NA; CDR3 length: 14; CDR3 DNA: TGTGCCAGCAGTACAGGAGTCCTAAACTATGGCTACACCTTC; CDR3 protein: CASSTGVLNYGYTF
V gene: TRBV10-3; clone size: NA; J gene: TRBJ2-5; D gene: TRBD1; CDR3 length: 17; CDR3 DNA: TGTGCCATCAGTGAGTCGATGGGACAGGGGGCCCAAGAGACCCAGTACTTC; CDR3 protein: CAISESMGQGAQETQYF
V gene: TRBV30; clone size: NA; J gene: TRBJ2-7; D gene: NA; CDR3 length: 13; CDR3 DNA: TGTGCCTGGAGTGTTTTCCGAGGCTACGAGCAGTACTTC; CDR3 protein: CAWSVFRGYEQYF
V gene: TRBV5-4; clone size: NA; J gene: TRBJ1-1; D gene: TRBD1; CDR3 length: 13; CDR3 DNA: TGTGCCAGCAGCCCCGACAGGGGCACTGAAGCTTTCTTT; CDR3 protein: CASSPDRGTEAFF
V gene: TRBV29-1; clone size: NA; J gene: TRBJ2-5; D gene: TRBD2; CDR3 length: 17; CDR3 DNA: TGCAGCGTTGAAGATCAGGTGGGGCGGGGGGGCCGTCAGACCCAGTACTTC; CDR3 protein: CSVEDQVGRGGRQTQYF
V gene: TRBV7-3; clone size: NA; J gene: TRBJ1-2; D gene: NA; CDR3 length: 13; CDR3 DNA: TGTGCCAGCAGCCCCGGTCCCTCACGGGGCTACACCTTC; CDR3 protein: CASSPGPSRGYTF
V gene: TRBV7-2; clone size: NA; J gene: TRBJ2-7; D gene: NA; CDR3 length: 14; CDR3 DNA: TGTGCCAGCAGCTTAGTGGTCGGGGACTACGAGCAGTACTTC; CDR3 protein: CASSLVVGDYEQYF
V gene: TRBV6-5; clone size: NA; J gene: TRBJ1-2; D gene: TRBD1; CDR3 length: 12; CDR3 DNA: TGTGCCAGCAGAAGGACAGGGGATGGCTGCACCTTC; CDR3 protein: CASRRTGDGCTF
V gene: TRBV7-2; clone size: once; J gene: TRBJ2-2; D gene: TRBD2; CDR3 length: 15; CDR3 DNA: TGTGCCAGCAGTCCCGGGGGGTCGAACACCGGGGAGCTGTTTTTT; CDR3 protein: CASSPGGSNTGELFF
V gene: TRBV25-1; clone size: NA; J gene: TRBJ2-7; D gene: TRBD1; CDR3 length: 13; CDR3 DNA: TGTGCCAGCAGTGCTGCAGGGGGCCACGAGCAGTACTTC; CDR3 protein: CASSAAGGHEQYF
V gene: TRBV25-1; clone size: NA; J gene: TRBJ1-2; D gene: NA; CDR3 length: 18; CDR3 DNA: TGTGCCAGCAGTGAATATAGGGGGGGGCGGGGGCTGGACTATGGCTACACCTTC; CDR3 protein: CASSEYRGGRGLDYGYTF
V gene: TRBV10-3; clone size: few; J gene: TRBJ2-1; D gene: TRBD2; CDR3 length: 15; CDR3 DNA: TGTGCCATCAGTGAGCGGCGGGAGGTTATCAATGAGCAGTTCTTC; CDR3 protein: CAISERREVINEQFF
V gene: TRBV7-2; clone size: NA; J gene: TRBJ1-1; D gene: NA; CDR3 length: 13; CDR3 DNA: TGTGCCAGCAGCTCCGCCACGGGGACTGAAGCTTTCTTT; CDR3 protein: CASSSATGTEAFF
V gene: TRBV4-3; clone size: NA; J gene: TRBJ2-2; D gene: NA; CDR3 length: 15; CDR3 DNA: TGCGCCAGCAGCCCTTCGGGGAGTGGCACCGGGGAGCTGTTTTTT; CDR3 protein: CASSPSGSGTGELFF
V gene: TRBV5-1; clone size: NA; J gene: TRBJ1-4; D gene: NA; CDR3 length: 13; CDR3 DNA: TGCGCCAGCAGCTCACAGAAAGGTGAAAAACTGTTTTTT; CDR3 protein: CASSSQKGEKLFF
V gene: TRBV30; clone size: NA; J gene: TRBJ1-2; D gene: NA; CDR3 length: 12; CDR3 DNA: TGTGCCTGGAGTGTGGGGGGATATGGCTACACCTTC; CDR3 protein: CAWSVGGYGYTF
V gene: TRBV9; clone size: NA; J gene: TRBJ2-2; D gene: TRBD2; CDR3 length: 15; CDR3 DNA: TGTGCCAGCAGCGTGTTAGCGGGCTACACCGGGGAGCTGTTTTTT; CDR3 protein: CASSVLAGYTGELFF
V gene: TRBV19; clone size: NA; J gene: TRBJ2-3; D gene: TRBD1; CDR3 length: 18; CDR3 DNA: TGTGCCAGTAGTGGACGGACAGGGGGCGCGTGGGGCACAGATACGCAGTATTTT; CDR3 protein: CASSGRTGGAWGTDTQYF
V gene: TRBV19; clone size: NA; J gene: TRBJ2-5; D gene: NA; CDR3 length: 16; CDR3 DNA: TGTGCCAGTAGTATTAATCGGGGGAAAGGGCCGGCGACCCAGTACTTC; CDR3 protein: CASSINRGKGPATQYF
V gene: TRBV28; clone size: NA; J gene: TRBJ2-7; D gene: NA; CDR3 length: 14; CDR3 DNA: TGTGCCAGCACCAGACTCGGCAGCTCCTACGAGCAGTACTTC; CDR3 protein: CASTRLGSSYEQYF